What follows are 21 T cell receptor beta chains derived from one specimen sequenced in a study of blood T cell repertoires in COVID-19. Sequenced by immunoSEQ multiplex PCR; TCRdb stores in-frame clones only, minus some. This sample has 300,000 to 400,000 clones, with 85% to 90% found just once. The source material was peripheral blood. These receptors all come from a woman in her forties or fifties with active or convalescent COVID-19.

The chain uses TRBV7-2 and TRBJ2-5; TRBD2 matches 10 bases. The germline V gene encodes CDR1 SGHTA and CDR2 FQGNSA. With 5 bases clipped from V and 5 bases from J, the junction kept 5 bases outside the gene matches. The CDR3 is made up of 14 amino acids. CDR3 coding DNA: TGTGCCAGCAGCCCGATACTAGCGGGGGAGACCCAGTACTTC. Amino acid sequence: CASSPILAGETQYF.

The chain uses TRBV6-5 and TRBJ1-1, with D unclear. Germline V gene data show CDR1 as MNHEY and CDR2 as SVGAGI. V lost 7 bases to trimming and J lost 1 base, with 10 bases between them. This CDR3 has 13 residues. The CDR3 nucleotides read TGTGCCAGCATGGTCACATCGAACACTGAAGCTTTCTTT. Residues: CASMVTSNTEAFF.

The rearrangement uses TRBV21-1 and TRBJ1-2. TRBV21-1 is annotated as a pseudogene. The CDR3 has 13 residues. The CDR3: CASSKGKEYGYTF. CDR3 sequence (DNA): TGTGCCAGCAGCAAAGGGAAGGAGTATGGCTACACCTTC.

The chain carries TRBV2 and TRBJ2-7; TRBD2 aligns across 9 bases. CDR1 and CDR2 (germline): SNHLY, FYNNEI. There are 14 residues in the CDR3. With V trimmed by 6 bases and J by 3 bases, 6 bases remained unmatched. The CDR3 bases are TGTGCCAGCAGAAGACTAGCGGAGTTCTACGAGCAGTACTTC. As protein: CASRRLAEFYEQYF.

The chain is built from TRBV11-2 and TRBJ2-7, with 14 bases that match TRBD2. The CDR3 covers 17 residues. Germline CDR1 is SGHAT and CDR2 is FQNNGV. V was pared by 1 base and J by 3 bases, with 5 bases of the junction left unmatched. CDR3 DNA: TGTGCCAGCAGCTTAGGCGGGACTAGCGGGAGATACTACGAGCAGTACTTC. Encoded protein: CASSLGGTSGRYYEQYF.

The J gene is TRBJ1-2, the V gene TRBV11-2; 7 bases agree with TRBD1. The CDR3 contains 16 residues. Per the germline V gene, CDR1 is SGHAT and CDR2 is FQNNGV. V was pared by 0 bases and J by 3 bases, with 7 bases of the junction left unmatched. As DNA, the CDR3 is TGTGCCAGCAGCTTAGATCGAGGGGGCGCGTACTATGGCTACACCTTC. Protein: CASSLDRGGAYYGYTF.

The CDR3 nucleotides are TGTGCCTGGACTAGCGGGAGAAAGGTTTACGAGCAGTACTTC. This sequence encodes CAWTSGRKVYEQYF. The chain uses TRBV30 and TRBJ2-7, with 10 bases lining up with TRBD2. Germline CDR1 is GTSNPN and CDR2 is SVGIG (reference sequence). V was pared by 4 bases and J by 4 bases, with 7 bases of the junction left unmatched. The CDR3 has 14 amino acids. Supplemented by reference TRBV30 and TRBJ2-7, the full variable domain reads SQTIHQWPATLVQPVGSPLSLECTVEGTSNPNLYWYRQAAGRGLQLLFYSVGIGQISSEVPQNLSASRPQDRQFILSSKKLLLSDSGFYLCAWTSGRKVYEQYFGPGTRLTVT.

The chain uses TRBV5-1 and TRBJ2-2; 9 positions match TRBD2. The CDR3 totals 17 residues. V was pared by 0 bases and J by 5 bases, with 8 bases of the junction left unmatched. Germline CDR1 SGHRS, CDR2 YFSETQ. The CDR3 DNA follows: TGCGCCAGCAGCTTGGTGGCGGGGGGGCTGGAGACCGGGGAGCTGTTTTTT. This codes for CASSLVAGGLETGELFF.

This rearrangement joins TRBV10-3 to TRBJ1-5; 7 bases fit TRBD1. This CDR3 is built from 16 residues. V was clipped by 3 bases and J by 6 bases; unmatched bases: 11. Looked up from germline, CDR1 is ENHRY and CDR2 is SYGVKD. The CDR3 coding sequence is TGTGCCATCAGTGATTTCGACAGGGTGGTAGGTCAGCCCCAGCATTTT. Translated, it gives CAISDFDRVVGQPQHF.

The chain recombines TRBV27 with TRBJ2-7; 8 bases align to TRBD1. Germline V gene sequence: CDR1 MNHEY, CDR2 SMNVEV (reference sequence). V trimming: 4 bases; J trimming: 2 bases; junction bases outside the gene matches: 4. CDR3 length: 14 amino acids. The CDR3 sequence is CASSYRGAAYEQYF. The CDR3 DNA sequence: TGTGCCAGCAGTTACAGGGGGGCCGCCTACGAGCAGTACTTC.

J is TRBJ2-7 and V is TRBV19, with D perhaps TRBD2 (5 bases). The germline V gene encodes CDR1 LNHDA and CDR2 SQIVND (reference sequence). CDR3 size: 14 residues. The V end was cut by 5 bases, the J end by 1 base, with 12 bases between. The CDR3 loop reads CASSLGGGSYEQYF. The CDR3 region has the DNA TGTGCCAGTAGTTTGGGCGGAGGTTCCTACGAGCAGTACTTC.

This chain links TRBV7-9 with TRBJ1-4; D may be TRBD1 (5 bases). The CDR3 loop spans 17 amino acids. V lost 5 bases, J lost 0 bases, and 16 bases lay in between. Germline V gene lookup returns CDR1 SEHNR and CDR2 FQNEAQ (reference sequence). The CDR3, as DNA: TGTGCCAGCAGCCCCAGGGTGTGGATGGCAACTAATGAAAAACTGTTTTTT. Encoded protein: CASSPRVWMATNEKLFF.

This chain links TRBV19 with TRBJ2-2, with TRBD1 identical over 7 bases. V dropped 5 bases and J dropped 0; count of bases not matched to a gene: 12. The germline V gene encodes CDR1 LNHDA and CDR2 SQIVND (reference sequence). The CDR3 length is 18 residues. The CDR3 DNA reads TGTGCCAGTAGTCGGGCAGCGATCCAGGGGGCGAACACCGGGGAGCTGTTTTTT. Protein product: CASSRAAIQGANTGELFF.

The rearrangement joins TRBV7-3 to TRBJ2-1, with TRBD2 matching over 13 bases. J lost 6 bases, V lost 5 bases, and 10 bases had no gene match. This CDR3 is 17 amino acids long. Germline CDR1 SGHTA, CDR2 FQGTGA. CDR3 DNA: TGTGCCAGCAGCCCCGGACTAGCGGGAGCCGGGGGCAATGAGCAGTTCTTC. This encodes CASSPGLAGAGGNEQFF.

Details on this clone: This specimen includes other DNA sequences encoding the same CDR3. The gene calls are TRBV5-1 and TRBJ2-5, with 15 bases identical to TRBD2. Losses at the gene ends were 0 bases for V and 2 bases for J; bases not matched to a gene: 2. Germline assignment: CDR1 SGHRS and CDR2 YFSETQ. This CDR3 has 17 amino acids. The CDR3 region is CASSLAGLAGGQETQYF. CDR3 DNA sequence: TGCGCCAGCAGCTTGGCGGGACTAGCGGGGGGTCAAGAGACCCAGTACTTC.

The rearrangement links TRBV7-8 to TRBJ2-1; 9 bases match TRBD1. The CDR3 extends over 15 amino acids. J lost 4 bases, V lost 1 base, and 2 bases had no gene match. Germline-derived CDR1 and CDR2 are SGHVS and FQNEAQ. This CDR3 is CASSLEGTGYNEQFF. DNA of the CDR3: TGTGCCAGCAGCTTAGAAGGGACAGGGTACAATGAGCAGTTCTTC.

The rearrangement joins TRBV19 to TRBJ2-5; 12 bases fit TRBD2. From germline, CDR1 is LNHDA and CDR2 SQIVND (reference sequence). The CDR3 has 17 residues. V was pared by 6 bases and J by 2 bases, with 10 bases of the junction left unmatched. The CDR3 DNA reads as TGTGCCAGTAGACCGGGACTAGCGGGCCCCCTACAAGAGACCCAGTACTTC. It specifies CASRPGLAGPLQETQYF.

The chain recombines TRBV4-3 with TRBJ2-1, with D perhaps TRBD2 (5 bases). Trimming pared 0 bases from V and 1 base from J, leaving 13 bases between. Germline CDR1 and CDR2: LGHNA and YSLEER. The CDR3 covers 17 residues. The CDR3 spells CASSQDLVASSYNEQFF. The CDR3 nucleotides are TGCGCCAGCAGCCAAGATTTGGTAGCGAGTTCCTACAATGAGCAGTTCTTC.

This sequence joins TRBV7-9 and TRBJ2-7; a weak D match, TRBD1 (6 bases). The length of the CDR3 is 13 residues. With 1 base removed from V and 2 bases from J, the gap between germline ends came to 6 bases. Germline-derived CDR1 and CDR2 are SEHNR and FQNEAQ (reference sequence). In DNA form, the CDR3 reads TGTGCCAGCAGCTTAGGGACAGCCTACGAGCAGTACTTC. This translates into CASSLGTAYEQYF.

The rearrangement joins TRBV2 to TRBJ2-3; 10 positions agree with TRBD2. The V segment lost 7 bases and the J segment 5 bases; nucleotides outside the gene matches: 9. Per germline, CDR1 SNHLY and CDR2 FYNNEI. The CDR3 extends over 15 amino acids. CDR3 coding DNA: TGTGCCAGCAAGGGACTAGCGTCAATGGGAGATACGCAGTATTTT. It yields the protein CASKGLASMGDTQYF. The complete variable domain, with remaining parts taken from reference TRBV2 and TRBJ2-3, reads EPEVTQTPSHQVTQMGQEVILRCVPISNHLYFYWYRQILGQKVEFLVSFYNNEISEKSEIFDDQFSVERPDGSNFTLKIRSTKLEDSAMYFCASKGLASMGDTQYFGPGTRLTVL.

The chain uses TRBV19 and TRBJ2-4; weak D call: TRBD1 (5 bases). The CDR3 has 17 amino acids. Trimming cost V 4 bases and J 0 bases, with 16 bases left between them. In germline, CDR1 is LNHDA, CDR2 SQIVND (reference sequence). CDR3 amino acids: CASSSQGSQVAKNIQYF. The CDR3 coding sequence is TGTGCCAGTAGTAGCCAGGGTAGCCAAGTAGCCAAAAACATTCAGTACTTC.